The clone carrying this T cell receptor beta chain was counted many times. Its target is not known. These data come from a study of T-cell memory formation after mild COVID-19. The J segment lost 2 bases and the V segment lost 1 base, leaving 3 bases of the junction unmatched. Germline CDR1 is LNHNV and CDR2 is YYDKDF (reference sequence). This CDR3 is built from 16 residues. Study-level findings and limits: A second wave expanding day 15 to 37 was CD4+-biased; contracting clones were balanced. Clones that contracted clustered mainly in CM and EM if CD4+ and in EMRA if CD8+.

It was 5'RACE with constant-segment primers that produced the TCR alpha and TCR beta cDNA libraries, which carried sample barcodes and UMIs. TCRdb re-analysed the 5' RACE reads in MiXCR, keeping a single row per CDR3 protein. The table includes tens of thousands of distinct CDR3 sequences, over 6.5% detected once. The source material was PBMCs or a T cell subset sorted from them (not recorded which). The chain joins TRBV15 to TRBJ2-1; 9 bases map to TRBD2. The TCR was taken from an adult who had mild COVID-19 (a few samples of this study predate the infection). Cell type and time point are not known. CDR3 protein: CATSRGSGSAYNEQFF. The DNA for the CDR3 is TGTGCCACCAGCAGAGGTAGCGGGAGCGCCTACAATGAGCAGTTCTTC.